The clone carrying this T cell receptor beta chain occurred a few times. This sample was included in a study of T-cell reconstitution after alpha-beta-depleted transplantation in children. The CDR3 has 14 residues. V dropped 5 bases and J dropped 6; count of bases not matched to a gene: 6. Unique molecular identifiers were incorporated into the prepared TCRbeta library. A single record per CDR3 protein comes from TCRdb applying MiXCR to the PCR reads. The data hold 450,000 to 600,000 distinct CDR3 sequences, with about 33% observed a single time. The starting material was PBMCs from the stem cell graft donor, obtained from the stem cell graft. The rearrangement joins TRBV12-3 or TRBV12-4 to TRBJ2-3; TRBD2 aligns across 9 bases. The TCR sequence derives from a human donor who donated a stem cell graft to a child with aplastic anemia. CDR3 amino acids: CASSTAGGTDTQYF. The CDR3 nucleotides are TGTGCCAGCAGTACAGCGGGAGGTACGGATACGCAGTATTTT.